Shown below are 10 T cell receptor beta chains from a single sample sequenced in a study of blood T cell repertoires in COVID-19. Libraries were prepared by immunoSEQ multiplex PCR; TCRdb keeps only in-frame clonotypes and omits some of them. This repertoire shows over 25,000 clones, roughly nine tenths found once; its top ten account for about 13%. The sample consisted of peripheral blood. These receptor sequences come from a man between 65 and 80 years old with active COVID-19.

The CDR3 region has the DNA TGTGCCAGCAGCTTGGATCAGGGGATGGGTAGTTACACCTTC. Amino acids: CASSLDQGMGSYTF. J is TRBJ1-2 and V is TRBV5-4, with a weak D call TRBD1 (6 bases). CDR1 and CDR2 (germline): SGHNT, YYREEE (reference sequence). Trimming pared 0 bases from V and 11 bases from J, leaving 17 bases between. The CDR3 covers 14 residues. The full variable domain, rest sourced from reference TRBV5-4 and TRBJ1-2, is ETGVTQSPTHLIKTRGQQVTLRCSSQSGHNTVSWYQQALGQGPQFIFQYYREEENGRGNFPPRFSGLQFPNYSSELNVNALELDDSALYLCASSLDQGMGSYTFGSGTRLTVV.

J is TRBJ1-5 and V is TRBV6-2 or TRBV6-3, with no clear D. Germline CDR1 and CDR2: MNHEY and SVGEGT. V was shortened by 3 bases and J by 0 bases, with 9 bases between the two germline ends. The CDR3 has 15 amino acids. DNA for the CDR3: TGTGCCAGCAGTTATGGTAGAAATAGCAATCAGCCCCAGCATTTT. It yields the protein CASSYGRNSNQPQHF.

The chain joins TRBV19 to TRBJ1-2, with TRBD1 matching 8 bases. V shed 1 base and J 4 bases; nucleotides not matched to a gene: 8. The CDR3 contains 16 residues. From germline, CDR1 is LNHDA and CDR2 SQIVND (reference sequence). The DNA of the CDR3 is TGTGCCAGTAGTATAGCGGTGGGACAGGCTTCCTATGGCTACACCTTC. Amino acid sequence: CASSIAVGQASYGYTF. Looking up the rest from reference TRBV19 and TRBJ1-2 gives the full variable domain: DGGITQSPKYLFRKEGQNVTLSCEQNLNHDAMYWYRQDPGQGLRLIYYSQIVNDFQKGDIAEGYSVSREKKESFPLTVTSAQKNPTAFYLCASSIAVGQASYGYTFGSGTRLTVV.

V and J are TRBV5-1 and TRBJ2-3, with 11 bases fitting TRBD2. This CDR3 region has 16 residues. Unmatched junction bases numbered 6, after V lost 4 bases and J lost 2 bases. Germline CDR1 SGHRS, CDR2 YFSETQ. CDR3 DNA sequence: TGCGCCAGCAGCAGTACTAGCGGGAGTATCACAGATACGCAGTATTTT. Amino acids: CASSSTSGSITDTQYF.

The genes are TRBV7-8 and TRBJ2-3; tentatively, D is TRBD1 (6 bases). CDR3 length equals 13 residues. Germline assignment: CDR1 SGHVS and CDR2 FQNEAQ. Trimming left V 3 bases short and J 5 bases short, with 9 bases between. The CDR3 DNA reads as TGTGCCAGCAGCTTCAGGGGTGGAGATACGCAGTATTTT. Its protein is CASSFRGGDTQYF.

The chain is built from TRBV7-9 and TRBJ2-7, with D possibly being TRBD2 (5 bases). The CDR3 has 12 amino acids. The V end was cut by 5 bases, the J end by 9 bases, with 14 bases between. Germline V lookup: CDR1 SEHNR, CDR2 FQNEAQ (reference sequence). The CDR3 region is CASSPTSPGQYF. The CDR3 coding sequence is TGTGCCAGCAGCCCTACTAGTCCCGGGCAGTACTTC.

The genes are TRBV4-3 and TRBJ2-4; 10 nucleotides align to TRBD1. The CDR3 totals 15 residues. Germline CDR1 and CDR2: LGHNA and YSLEER. V lost 2 bases and J lost 8; bases outside the gene matches: 6. Here the CDR3 reads CASSQRTGTGDIQYF. CDR3 nucleotide sequence: TGCGCCAGCAGCCAAAGGACAGGGACAGGGGACATTCAGTACTTC.

The V gene is TRBV11-3, the J gene TRBJ2-3, with 8 bases matching TRBD2. This CDR3 spans 15 amino acids. CDR1 is SGHNT and CDR2 is YENEEA in the germline V gene. J gave up 2 bases and V 1 base, and 2 bases lay outside the gene matches. The DNA of the CDR3 is TGTGCCAGCAGCTTAGGAGCGGGAGTCACAGATACGCAGTATTTT. Encoded protein: CASSLGAGVTDTQYF.

This clone was recorded only once. The rearrangement links TRBV7-2 to TRBJ1-1; 7 bases are shared with TRBD1. V trimming: 5 bases; J trimming: 4 bases; junction bases outside the gene matches: 7. CDR3 length: 14 amino acids. The germline CDR1 and CDR2 sequences are SGHTA and FQGNSA. The CDR3 sequence is CASSATGAVTEAFF. Written as DNA, the CDR3 is TGTGCCAGCAGCGCCACAGGGGCGGTCACTGAAGCTTTCTTT. The full variable domain, in which reference TRBV7-2 and TRBJ1-1 provide the parts outside the CDR3, is GAGVSQSPSNKVTEKGKDVELRCDPISGHTALYWYRQSLGQGLEFLIYFQGNSAPDKSGLPSDRFSAERTGGSVSTLTIQRTQQEDSAVYLCASSATGAVTEAFFGQGTRLTVV.

The count of this clone is one. The chain carries TRBV2 and TRBJ1-2; D not resolved. This CDR3 is 12 amino acids long. V was cut by 11 bases and J by 1 base, with 11 bases left in between. CDR1 is SNHLY and CDR2 is FYNNEI in the germline V gene. The CDR3 nucleotides are TGTGCCCGGGGTGAGGGTAACTATGGCTACACCTTC. Encoded protein: CARGEGNYGYTF.